This TCR beta chain was found in a study of T cells in Graves' hyperthyroidism and ophthalmopathy. The CDR3 regions of TCR beta were amplified from RNA transcripts. Using the HTBI primer set, a first-round RT-PCR was run on the TCR CDR3. TCRdb called the multiplex PCR reads again in MiXCR, with one record for every CDR3 protein. The sample carries about 480,000 distinct CDR3 sequences, around a quarter recorded once. This clonotype appeared many times. Its antigen is not identified. The CDR3 sequence is 15 residues long. The trim removed 5 bases at V and 4 bases at J, leaving 8 bases unmatched. Overall study results and limits: Patients with ophthalmopathy were separated from those with stable hyperthyroidism by a 13 V-J model. Most clonotypes that expanded in the thyroid above 0.001 also showed up in blood.

Pregnant or lactating patients were excluded, as were those with uncontrolled infection or other autoimmune disease. The PBMCs had their origin in roughly 9.4 ml of fresh peripheral blood. This TCR came from a woman aged 30 to 39 with Graves' ophthalmopathy. The chain links TRBV12-3 or TRBV12-4 to TRBJ1-1, with TRBD1 matching 9 bases. The sequenced sample consisted of blood. CDR3 residues: CASSPTQGAGTEAFF. The CDR3 DNA sequence: TGTGCCAGCAGTCCAACACAGGGGGCGGGCACTGAAGCTTTCTTT.